The entry that follows covers one T cell receptor (beta chain) sequence. Its antigen is undetermined. This record belongs to a study of shared clonotypes between healthy human individuals. Across the whole study: Ranging from 18 to 49 in age, donors were a couple of women and a few men. Whole-study results and caveats: Clonotype sharing across donors was expected to vary with sequencing depth.

Sequencing was performed with immunoSEQ multiplex PCR; in TCRdb, only in-frame clones are kept and a portion is missing. The sample carries around 500,000 clones, around four fifths recorded once. Donors included only healthy HIV-negative adults lacking recent acute infections or vaccinations. About 90 million PBMCs were counted before genomic DNA extraction. The receptor comes from a middle-aged woman in good health. Some clones in this sample may be carry-over from other donors' samples. The sequenced material came from PBMCs.

CDR3 sequence: CASSDGGRENIQYF. The CDR3 nucleotides are TGTGCCAGCAGTGATGGGGGGAGGGAAAACATTCAGTACTTC. The chain couples TRBV25-1 to TRBJ2-4, with 7 positions matching TRBD2. Germline V gene sequence: CDR1 MGHDK, CDR2 SYGVNS. The trim removed 3 bases at V and 5 bases at J, leaving 4 bases unmatched. The CDR3 spans 14 residues.